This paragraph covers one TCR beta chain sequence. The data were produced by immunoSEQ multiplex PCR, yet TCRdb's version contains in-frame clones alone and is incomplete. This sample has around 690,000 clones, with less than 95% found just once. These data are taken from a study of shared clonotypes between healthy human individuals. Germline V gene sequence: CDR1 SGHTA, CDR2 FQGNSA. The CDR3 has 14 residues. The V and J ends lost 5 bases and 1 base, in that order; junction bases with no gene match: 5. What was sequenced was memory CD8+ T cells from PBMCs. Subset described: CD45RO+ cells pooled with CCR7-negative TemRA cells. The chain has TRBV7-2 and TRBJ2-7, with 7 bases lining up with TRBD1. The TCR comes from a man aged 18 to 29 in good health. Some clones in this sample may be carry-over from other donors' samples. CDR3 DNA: TGTGCCAGCAGCCCTGTCAGGGGGTCCTACGAGCAGTACTTC. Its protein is CASSPVRGSYEQYF.